This T cell receptor beta chain was profiled in a study of Ad26.COV2.S vaccination and SARS-CoV-2 variants. Trimming left V 4 bases short and J 5 bases short, with 13 bases between. The CDR3 runs 14 residues. The germline CDR1 and CDR2 sequences are SGHDT and YYEEEE. Findings of the study overall: CD8+ and CD4+ T cells specific for spike reportedly responded with substantial breadth after vaccination.

With respect to this clone: What it binds is unknown.

Data came from immunoSEQ multiplex PCR; TCRdb stores just in-frame clones and leaves some out. This sample carries around 370,000 clones, about 91% of them seen once, and the ten largest clones take 3.9%. This chain connects TRBV5-6 to TRBJ2-1, with D possibly matching TRBD1 (5 bases). This sample comprised peripheral blood, obtained after recovery from COVID-19. This sequence was found in a human donor who had recovered from COVID-19. CDR3 loop: CASSLPRQHNEQFF. CDR3 bases: TGTGCCAGCAGCCTCCCCCGACAGCACAATGAGCAGTTCTTC.